These T cell receptor beta chains were read from a single sample in a study of tumor-infiltrating lymphocytes in primary liver carcinoma. Using its own MiXCR run on the multiplex PCR reads, TCRdb lists one record per CDR3 protein. The sample lists under 200,000 distinct CDR3 sequences; 65% were seen once. Sequenced sample: peripheral blood. Source of these receptors: a woman aged 55 to 70 with primary liver carcinoma and hepatitis B virus infection. Each CDR3 is given with its conserved first and last residue. Fields, in order: D gene, V gene, J gene, clone size, CDR3 protein, CDR3 DNA. A D gene is named only where the DNA matches it firmly. The size entry is marked missing in some rows and otherwise reads once, few, many or a size class.

>-|TRBV12-3/TRBV12-4|TRBJ1-5|many
CASSLQRNQPQHF
TGTGCCAGCAGTTTACAGCGCAATCAGCCCCAGCATTTT
>-|TRBV11-2|TRBJ2-7|-
CASSCGGGVGTYEQYF
TGTGCCAGCAGCTGTGGAGGGGGAGTCGGCACCTACGAGCAGTACTTC
>-|TRBV7-3|TRBJ1-5|-
CASSEGVIAPQHF
TGTGCCAGCAGCGAAGGGGTCATCGCACCCCAGCATTTT
>-|TRBV4-2|TRBJ2-5|-
CASSQDPRGEETQYF
TGTGCCAGCAGCCAAGATCCTAGGGGAGAGGAGACCCAGTACTTC
>TRBD2|TRBV28|TRBJ2-7|-
CASSPTSAGGWYEQYF
TGTGCCAGCAGTCCCACCTCAGCGGGAGGGTGGTACGAGCAGTACTTC
>-|TRBV28|TRBJ2-1|-
CASSFPAASSYSEQFF
TGTGCCAGCAGTTTCCCGGCCGCGAGCTCCTACAGTGAGCAGTTCTTC
>-|TRBV11-2|TRBJ2-1|-
CASSPHLGQYNEQFF
TGTGCCAGCAGCCCACACCTAGGACAGTACAATGAGCAGTTCTTC
>TRBD2|TRBV28|TRBJ2-7|few
CASTSGGRESYEQYF
TGTGCCAGCACCTCGGGCGGGAGGGAATCCTACGAGCAGTACTTC
>-|TRBV25-1|TRBJ2-1|-
CASNEGGAMNEQFF
TGTGCCAGCAATGAAGGTGGGGCCATGAATGAGCAGTTCTTC
>-|TRBV7-9|TRBJ1-5|-
CAGSLGYQPQHF
TGTGCCGGCAGCCTCGGATATCAGCCCCAGCATTTT
>-|TRBV12-3/TRBV12-4|TRBJ1-2|few
CASSLRGLGYTF
TGTGCCAGCAGTTTACGAGGCTTGGGCTACACCTTC
>TRBD1|TRBV6-1|TRBJ2-7|many
CASRVGQTPSYEQYF
TGTGCCAGCAGAGTGGGACAGACCCCCTCCTACGAGCAGTACTTC
>-|TRBV11-2|TRBJ2-1|-
CASSSIRGMHEQFF
TGTGCCAGCAGCTCCATAAGGGGGATGCATGAGCAGTTCTTC
>TRBD2|TRBV4-1|TRBJ2-5|-
CAIREREVQETQYF
TGCGCCATCAGAGAGCGGGAGGTCCAAGAGACCCAGTACTTC
>-|TRBV11-3|TRBJ1-4|-
CASSRTGWGLNEKLFF
TGTGCCAGCAGCCGAACAGGATGGGGCCTTAATGAAAAACTGTTTTTT
>TRBD2|TRBV11-2|TRBJ2-7|-
CASSFSFSGTSGSYEQYF
TGTGCCAGCAGCTTTAGCTTCTCCGGGACTAGCGGGAGCTACGAGCAGTACTTC
>-|TRBV28|TRBJ1-4|few
CASSPGSWNNEKLFF
TGTGCCAGCAGCCCCGGAAGCTGGAATAATGAAAAACTGTTTTTT
>-|TRBV5-1|TRBJ2-7|-
CASSFPGTYEQYF
TGCGCCAGCAGCTTCCCAGGTACCTACGAGCAGTACTTC
>-|TRBV11-2|TRBJ2-1|-
CASSPVGEKAGLYNKQFF
TGTGCCAGCAGCCCCGTAGGTGAAAAAGCGGGCCTCTACAATAAGCAGTTCTTC
>TRBD1|TRBV7-9|TRBJ2-7|-
CASSLGGQGVTYEQYF
TGTGCCAGCAGCTTAGGGGGACAGGGAGTCACCTACGAGCAGTACTTC
>TRBD1|TRBV11-2|TRBJ2-7|-
CASSLWDRGHVEQYF
TGTGCCAGCAGCTTATGGGACAGGGGGCATGTCGAGCAGTACTTC
>-|TRBV7-9|TRBJ2-5|few
CASSLATGRGETQYF
TGTGCCAGCAGCTTAGCCACCGGAAGGGGGGAGACCCAGTACTTC
>-|TRBV14|TRBJ2-3|-
CASSRDLHTDTEYF
TGTGCCAGCAGCAGGGACCTTCACACAGATACGGAGTATTTT
>-|TRBV5-1|TRBJ2-3|once
CASSRSMEPAHTQYF
TGCGCCAGCAGCCGTTCCATGGAACCCGCACATACGCAGTATTTT
>-|TRBV4-1|TRBJ2-7|-
CASSQLPSGNSYDQYF
TGCGCCAGCAGCCAACTTCCGTCCGGGAACTCCTACGATCAGTACTTC
>-|TRBV6-5|TRBJ2-1|-
CASRSLTNEQFF
TGTGCCAGCAGGTCCCTCACCAATGAGCAGTTCTTC
>-|TRBV14|TRBJ2-5|many
CASSQVWGVGETQYF
TGTGCCAGCAGCCAAGTATGGGGGGTCGGAGAGACCCAGTACTTC
>TRBD2|TRBV24-1|TRBJ2-1|-
CATSDPRLANRNEQFF
TGTGCCACCAGTGATCCCAGACTAGCTAACAGGAATGAGCAGTTCTTC
>-|TRBV5-6|TRBJ1-4|few
CASSLEATNEKLFF
TGTGCCAGCAGCTTGGAGGCAACTAATGAAAAACTGTTTTTT
>TRBD2|TRBV29-1|TRBJ2-1|few
CSVEWTRHDEQFF
TGCAGCGTTGAGTGGACTAGGCACGATGAGCAGTTCTTC
>TRBD2|TRBV7-9|TRBJ2-3|once
CVSSARLAGGPADTQYF
TGTGTCAGCAGCGCAAGACTAGCGGGAGGGCCCGCAGATACGCAGTATTTT
>TRBD1|TRBV29-1|TRBJ2-7|-
CSVITGGSPCEQYF
TGCAGTGTTATAACAGGGGGCAGCCCCTGCGAGCAGTACTTC
>TRBD2|TRBV11-2|TRBJ2-3|-
CASIHGLAGPDTQYF
TGTGCCAGCATCCATGGACTAGCGGGCCCAGATACACAGTATTTT
>-|TRBV28|TRBJ2-5|many
CASSPNTKTQYF
TGTGCCAGCAGTCCCAACACGAAGACCCAGTACTTC
>TRBD2|TRBV11-2|TRBJ2-3|-
CASSSIAGVTDMQYF
TGTGCCAGCAGCTCGATAGCGGGAGTAACAGATATGCAGTACTTT
>-|TRBV7-9|TRBJ1-6|few
CASSFAVDSPLHF
TGTGCCAGCAGCTTTGCGGTTGATTCACCCCTCCACTTT
>TRBD1|TRBV11-1|TRBJ1-5|-
CASNPTPGQGTIAGFNDSNQSQHF
TGTGCCAGCAACCCCACTCCCGGACAGGGAACGATAGCGGGATTCAACGATAGCAATCAGTCCCAGCATTTT
>-|TRBV6-5|TRBJ1-2|few
CASRKSGGGQINYGYTF
TGTGCCAGCAGGAAGTCGGGGGGGGGTCAGATTAACTATGGCTACACCTTC
>-|TRBV28|TRBJ1-3|-
CASSLPLSSPGVSGNTIYF
TGTGCCAGCAGTTTACCCTTATCGTCCCCGGGGGTCTCTGGGAACACCATATATTTT
>-|TRBV11-2|TRBJ2-1|-
CASSIVRASPYNEQFF
TGTGCCAGCAGCATAGTCCGGGCGAGCCCCTACAATGAGCAGTTCTTC
>TRBD2|TRBV28|TRBJ2-7|few
CASSPWGGSGEQYF
TGTGCCAGCAGTCCCTGGGGAGGGTCTGGCGAGCAGTACTTC
>TRBD1|TRBV11-2|TRBJ1-2|many
CASSPDRAYGYTF
TGTGCCAGCAGCCCGGACAGGGCCTATGGCTACACCTTC
>-|TRBV11-2|TRBJ1-2|-
CPSSVEGYGYTF
TGTCCCAGCAGCGTCGAGGGATATGGCTACACCTTC
>TRBD2|TRBV5-6|TRBJ2-1|-
CAGSMTSGTYNEQFF
TGTGCCGGCAGCATGACTAGCGGGACGTACAATGAGCAGTTCTTC
>TRBD2|TRBV18|TRBJ2-5|-
CASSPQREEVLYF
TGTGCCAGCTCACCCCAGCGGGAGGAGGTTCTGTACTTC
>TRBD2|TRBV19|TRBJ2-4|-
CASSIVAGRGNIQYF
TGTGCCAGTAGTATAGTAGCGGGGAGAGGAAACATTCAGTACTTC
>-|TRBV11-2|TRBJ2-1|few
CASSLSGRGSYNEQFF
TGTGCCAGCAGCTTATCCGGACGGGGCTCCTACAATGAGCAGTTCTTC
>-|TRBV11-2|TRBJ1-1|-
CGSSLGYTEAFF
TGTGGCAGCAGCTTAGGGTACACTGAAGCTTTCTTT
>-|TRBV11-3|TRBJ2-7|-
CASRYTCEQYF
TGTGCCAGCAGGTATACCTGCGAGCAGTACTTC